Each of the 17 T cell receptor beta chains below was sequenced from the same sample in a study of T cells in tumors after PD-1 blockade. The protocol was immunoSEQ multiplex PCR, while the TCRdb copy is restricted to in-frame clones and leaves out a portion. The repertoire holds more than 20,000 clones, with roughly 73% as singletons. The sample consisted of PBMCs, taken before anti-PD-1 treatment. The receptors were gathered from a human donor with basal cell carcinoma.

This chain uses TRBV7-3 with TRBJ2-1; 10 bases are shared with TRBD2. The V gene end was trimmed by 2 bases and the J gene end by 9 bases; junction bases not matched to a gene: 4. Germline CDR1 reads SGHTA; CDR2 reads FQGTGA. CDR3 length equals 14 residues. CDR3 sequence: CASSLSSGSVEQFF. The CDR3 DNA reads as TGTGCCAGCAGCTTATCTAGCGGGAGTGTTGAGCAGTTCTTC.

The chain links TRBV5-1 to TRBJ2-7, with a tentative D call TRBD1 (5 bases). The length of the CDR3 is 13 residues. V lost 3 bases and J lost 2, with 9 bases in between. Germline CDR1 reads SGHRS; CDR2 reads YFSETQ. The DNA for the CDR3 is TGCGCCAGCAGCTCGGACAACGCCTACGAGCAGTACTTC. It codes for CASSSDNAYEQYF.

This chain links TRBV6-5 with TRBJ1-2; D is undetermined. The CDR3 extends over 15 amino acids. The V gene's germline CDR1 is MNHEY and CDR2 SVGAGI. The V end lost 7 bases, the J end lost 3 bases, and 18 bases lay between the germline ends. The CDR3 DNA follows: TGTGCCAGCAATTCGGACCGTAATCGAGACTATGGCTACACCTTC. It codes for CASNSDRNRDYGYTF.

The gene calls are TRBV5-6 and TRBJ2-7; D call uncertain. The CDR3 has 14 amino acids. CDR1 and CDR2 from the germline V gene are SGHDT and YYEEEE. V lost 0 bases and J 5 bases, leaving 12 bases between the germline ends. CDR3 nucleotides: TGTGCCAGCAGCTTGGTCCCGGGCGTCGACGAGCAGTACTTC. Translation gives CASSLVPGVDEQYF.

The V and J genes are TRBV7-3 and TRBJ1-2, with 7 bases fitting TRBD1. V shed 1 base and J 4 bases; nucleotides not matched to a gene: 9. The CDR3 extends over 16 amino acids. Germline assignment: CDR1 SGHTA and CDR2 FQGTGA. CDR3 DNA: TGTGCCAGCAGCTTAAATCCGGGACAGCTTATCTATGGCTACACCTTC. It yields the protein CASSLNPGQLIYGYTF.

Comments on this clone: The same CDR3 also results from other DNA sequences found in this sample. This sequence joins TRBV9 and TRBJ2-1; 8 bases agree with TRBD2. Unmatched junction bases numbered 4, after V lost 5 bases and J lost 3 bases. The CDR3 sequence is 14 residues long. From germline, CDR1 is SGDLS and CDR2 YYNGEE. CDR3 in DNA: TGTGCCAGCAGTAGCGGGACTGGCTACAATGAGCAGTTCTTC. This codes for CASSSGTGYNEQFF.

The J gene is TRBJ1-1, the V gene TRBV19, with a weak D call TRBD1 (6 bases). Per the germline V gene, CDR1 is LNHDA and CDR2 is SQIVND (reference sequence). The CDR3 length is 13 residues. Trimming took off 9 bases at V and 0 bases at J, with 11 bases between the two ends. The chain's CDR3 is CASRGAVNTEAFF. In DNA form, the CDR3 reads TGTGCCAGCCGGGGGGCGGTGAACACTGAAGCTTTCTTT.

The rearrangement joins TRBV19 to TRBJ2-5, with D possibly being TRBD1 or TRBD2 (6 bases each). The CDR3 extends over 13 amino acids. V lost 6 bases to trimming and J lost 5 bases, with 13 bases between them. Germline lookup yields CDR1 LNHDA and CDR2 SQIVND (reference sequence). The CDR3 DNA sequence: TGTGCCAGTAGCCTGGGGGGCGGGGAGACCCAGTACTTC. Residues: CASSLGGGETQYF.

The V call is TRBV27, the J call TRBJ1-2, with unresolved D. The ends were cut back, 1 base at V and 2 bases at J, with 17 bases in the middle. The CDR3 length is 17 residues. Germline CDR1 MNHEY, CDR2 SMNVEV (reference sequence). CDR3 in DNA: TGTGCCAGCAGTTTATATCAAACGCCCGGACGGAACTATGGCTACACCTTC. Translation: CASSLYQTPGRNYGYTF.

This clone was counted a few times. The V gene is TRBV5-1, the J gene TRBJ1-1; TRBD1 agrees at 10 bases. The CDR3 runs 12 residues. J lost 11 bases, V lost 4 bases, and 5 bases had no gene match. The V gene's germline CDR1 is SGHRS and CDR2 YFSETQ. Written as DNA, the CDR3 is TGCGCCAGCAGCCCGGACAGGGGGGCTGCTTTCTTT. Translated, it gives CASSPDRGAAFF. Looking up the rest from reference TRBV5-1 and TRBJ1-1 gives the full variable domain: KAGVTQTPRYLIKTRGQQVTLSCSPISGHRSVSWYQQTPGQGLQFLFEYFSETQRNKGNFPGRFSGRQFSNSRSEMNVSTLELGDSALYLCASSPDRGAAFFGQGTRLTVV.

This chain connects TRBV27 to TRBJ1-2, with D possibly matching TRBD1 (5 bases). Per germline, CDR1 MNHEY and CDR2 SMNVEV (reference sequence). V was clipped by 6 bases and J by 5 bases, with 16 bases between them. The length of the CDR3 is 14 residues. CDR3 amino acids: CASREGRDGYGYTF. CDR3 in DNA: TGTGCCAGCAGGGAAGGGCGGGACGGTTATGGCTACACCTTC.

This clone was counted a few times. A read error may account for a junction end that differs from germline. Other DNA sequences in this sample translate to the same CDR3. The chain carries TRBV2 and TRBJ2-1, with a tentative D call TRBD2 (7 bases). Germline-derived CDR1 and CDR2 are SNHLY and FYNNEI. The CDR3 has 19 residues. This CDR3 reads CARSDGGAGAGSSYNEQFF. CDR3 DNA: TGTGCCCGCAGTGATGGGGGGGCGGGGGCGGGGAGCTCCTACAATGAGCAGTTCTTC.

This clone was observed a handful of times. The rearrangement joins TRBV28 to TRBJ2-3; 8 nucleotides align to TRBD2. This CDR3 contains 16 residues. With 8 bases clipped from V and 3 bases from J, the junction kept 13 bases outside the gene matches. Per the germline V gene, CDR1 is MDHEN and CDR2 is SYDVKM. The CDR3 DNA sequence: TGTGCCAGCGGGACCCTCAGAACTAGCGGAACAGATACGCAGTATTTT. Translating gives CASGTLRTSGTDTQYF.

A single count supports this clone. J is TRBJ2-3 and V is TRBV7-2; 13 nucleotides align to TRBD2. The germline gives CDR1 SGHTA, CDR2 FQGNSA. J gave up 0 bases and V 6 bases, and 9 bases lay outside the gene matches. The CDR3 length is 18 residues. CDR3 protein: CASRGGGLAGESTDTQYF. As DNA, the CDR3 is TGTGCCAGCAGAGGGGGTGGACTAGCGGGGGAGAGCACAGATACGCAGTATTTT.

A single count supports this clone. The CDR3 DNA follows: TGTGCCAGCAGTTATAGCGGGGGGTCCTACAATGAGCAGTTCTTC. It yields the protein CASSYSGGSYNEQFF. This sequence joins TRBV9 and TRBJ2-1; TRBD2 agrees at 10 bases. The germline CDR1 and CDR2 sequences are SGDLS and YYNGEE. J gave up 1 base and V 5 bases, and 3 bases lay outside the gene matches. The CDR3 is made up of 15 amino acids.

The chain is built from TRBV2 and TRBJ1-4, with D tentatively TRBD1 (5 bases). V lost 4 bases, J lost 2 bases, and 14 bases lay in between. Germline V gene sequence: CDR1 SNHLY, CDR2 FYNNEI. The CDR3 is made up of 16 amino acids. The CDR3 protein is CASSGGAVRTNEKLFF. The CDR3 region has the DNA TGTGCCAGCAGTGGCGGGGCGGTGCGTACTAATGAAAAACTGTTTTTT.

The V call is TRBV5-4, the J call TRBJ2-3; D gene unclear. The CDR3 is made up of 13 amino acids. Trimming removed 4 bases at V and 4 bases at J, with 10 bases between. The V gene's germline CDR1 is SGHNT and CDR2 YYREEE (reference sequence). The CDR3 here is CASSPEVADTQYF. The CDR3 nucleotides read TGTGCCAGCAGCCCCGAGGTGGCAGATACGCAGTATTTT.